The TCR beta chain under discussion was sequenced for a study of T cell changes during pregnancy in multiple sclerosis. The CDR3 spans 11 residues. Germline V gene sequence: CDR1 LNHDA, CDR2 SQIVND (reference sequence). Unmatched junction bases numbered 2, after V lost 9 bases and J lost 6 bases. Sequencing was performed with immunoSEQ multiplex PCR; in TCRdb, only in-frame clones are kept and a portion is missing. The data show 90,000 to 100,000 clones, about 93% seen once. The material sequenced was peripheral blood, taken in the first trimester of pregnancy. The chain combines TRBV19 with TRBJ1-2; 9 nucleotides agree with TRBD1. This clonotype originated in a female donor with multiple sclerosis, enrolled in a pregnancy study. The CDR3 spells CASRQGDGYTF. In DNA, the CDR3 is TGTGCCAGCAGACAGGGGGATGGCTACACCTTC.